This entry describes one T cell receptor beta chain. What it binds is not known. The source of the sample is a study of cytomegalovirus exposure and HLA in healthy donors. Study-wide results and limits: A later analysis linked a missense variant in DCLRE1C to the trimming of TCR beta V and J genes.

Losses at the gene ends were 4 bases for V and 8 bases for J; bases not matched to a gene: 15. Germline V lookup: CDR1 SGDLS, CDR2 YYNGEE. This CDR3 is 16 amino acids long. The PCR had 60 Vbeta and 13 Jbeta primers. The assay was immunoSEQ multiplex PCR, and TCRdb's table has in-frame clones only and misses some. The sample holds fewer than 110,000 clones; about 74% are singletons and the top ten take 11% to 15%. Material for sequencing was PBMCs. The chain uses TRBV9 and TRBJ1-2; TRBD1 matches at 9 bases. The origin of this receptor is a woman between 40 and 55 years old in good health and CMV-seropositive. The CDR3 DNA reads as TGTGCCAGCAGCTGGAGCCCGGGACAGGGAAGGGGCGGCTACACCTTC. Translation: CASSWSPGQGRGGYTF.